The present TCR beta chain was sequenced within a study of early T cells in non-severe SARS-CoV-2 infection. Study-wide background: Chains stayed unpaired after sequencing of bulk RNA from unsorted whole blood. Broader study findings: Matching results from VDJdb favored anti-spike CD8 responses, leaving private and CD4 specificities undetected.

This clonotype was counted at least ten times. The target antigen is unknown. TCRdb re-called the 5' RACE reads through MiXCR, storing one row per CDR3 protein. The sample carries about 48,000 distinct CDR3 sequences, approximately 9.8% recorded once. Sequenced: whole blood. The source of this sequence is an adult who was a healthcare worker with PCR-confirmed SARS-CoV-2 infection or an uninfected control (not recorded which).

CDR3 nucleotides: TGTGCCAGCAGGGTCGCAGCAGGGACCAATCAGCCCCAGCATTTT. Translating gives CASRVAAGTNQPQHF. This rearrangement joins TRBV2 to TRBJ1-5, with a weak D call TRBD1 (5 bases). The CDR3 extends over 15 amino acids. With 6 bases removed from V and 3 bases from J, the gap between germline ends came to 15 bases. Germline CDR1 SNHLY, CDR2 FYNNEI.